The clone carrying this T cell receptor beta chain was seen repeatedly, ten times or more. This entry belongs to a study of T cells in Graves' hyperthyroidism and ophthalmopathy. Amplification yielded TCR beta CDR3 regions, with RNA transcripts as the source. HTBI primers were the set used in a first-round RT-PCR of the TCR CDR3. TCRdb used MiXCR to reprocess the multiplex PCR reads, holding one entry per CDR3 protein. The table includes hundreds of thousands of distinct CDR3 sequences, about 14% detected once. Sequencing used blood. The TCR comes from a woman aged 45 to 65 with Graves' ophthalmopathy.

CDR3 nucleotide sequence: TGTGCCAGCAGTTACTATGGGGACTATCGCACAGATACGCAGTATTTT. It specifies CASSYYGDYRTDTQYF. J is TRBJ2-3 and V is TRBV6-2 or TRBV6-3, with 7 bases aligning to TRBD2. The junction had 5 bases not matched to a gene; V was cut back by 1 base and J by 1 base. CDR1 is MNHEY and CDR2 is SVGEGT in the germline V gene. The CDR3 sequence is 16 residues long.